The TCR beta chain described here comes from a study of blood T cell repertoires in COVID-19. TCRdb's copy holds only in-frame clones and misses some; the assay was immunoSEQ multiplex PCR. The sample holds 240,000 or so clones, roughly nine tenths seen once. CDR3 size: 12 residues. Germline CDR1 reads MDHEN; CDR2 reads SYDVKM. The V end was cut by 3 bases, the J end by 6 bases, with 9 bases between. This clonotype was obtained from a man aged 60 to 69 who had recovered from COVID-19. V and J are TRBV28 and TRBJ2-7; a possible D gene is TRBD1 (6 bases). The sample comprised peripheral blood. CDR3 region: CASSLLGGEQYF. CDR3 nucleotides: TGTGCCAGCAGTTTGTTAGGGGGCGAGCAGTACTTC.